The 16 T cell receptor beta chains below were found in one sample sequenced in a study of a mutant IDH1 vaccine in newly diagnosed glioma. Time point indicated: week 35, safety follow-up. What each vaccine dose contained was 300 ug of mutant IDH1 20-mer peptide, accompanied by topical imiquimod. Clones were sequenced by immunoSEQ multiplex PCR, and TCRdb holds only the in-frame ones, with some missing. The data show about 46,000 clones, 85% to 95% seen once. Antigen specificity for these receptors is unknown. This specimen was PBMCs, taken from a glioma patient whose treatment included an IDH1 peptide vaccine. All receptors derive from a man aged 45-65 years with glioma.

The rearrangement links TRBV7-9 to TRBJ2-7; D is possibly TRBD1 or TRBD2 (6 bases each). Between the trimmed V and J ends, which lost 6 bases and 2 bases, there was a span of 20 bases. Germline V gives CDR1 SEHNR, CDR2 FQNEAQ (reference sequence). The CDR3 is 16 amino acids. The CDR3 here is CASSSRRGAPPYEQYF. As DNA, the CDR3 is TGTGCCAGCAGTTCTAGAAGGGGGGCACCCCCCTACGAGCAGTACTTC. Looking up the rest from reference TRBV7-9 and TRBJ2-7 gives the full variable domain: DTGVSQNPRHKITKRGQNVTFRCDPISEHNRLYWYRQTLGQGPEFLTYFQNEAQLEKSRLLSDRFSAERPKGSFSTLEIQRTEQGDSAMYLCASSSRRGAPPYEQYFGPGTRLTVT.

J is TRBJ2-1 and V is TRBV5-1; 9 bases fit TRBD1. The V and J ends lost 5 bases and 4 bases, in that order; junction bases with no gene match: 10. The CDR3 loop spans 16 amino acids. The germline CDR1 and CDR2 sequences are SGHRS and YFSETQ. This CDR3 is CASSSSTGGLYNEQFF. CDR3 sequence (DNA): TGCGCCAGCAGTTCTTCTACAGGGGGCCTTTACAATGAGCAGTTCTTC.

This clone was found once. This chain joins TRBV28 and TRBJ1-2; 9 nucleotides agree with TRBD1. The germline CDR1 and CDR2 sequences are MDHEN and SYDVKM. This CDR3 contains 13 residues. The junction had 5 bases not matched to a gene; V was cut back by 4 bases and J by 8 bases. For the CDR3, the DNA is TGTGCCAGCAGTTCCGGGACAGGGATAGGCTACACCTTC. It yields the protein CASSSGTGIGYTF.

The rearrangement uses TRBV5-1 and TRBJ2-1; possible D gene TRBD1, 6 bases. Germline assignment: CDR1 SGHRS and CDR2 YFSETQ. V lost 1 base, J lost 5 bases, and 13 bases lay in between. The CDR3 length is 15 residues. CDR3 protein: CASSLWSGADNEQFF. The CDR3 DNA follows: TGCGCCAGCAGCTTGTGGTCAGGGGCGGACAATGAGCAGTTCTTC.

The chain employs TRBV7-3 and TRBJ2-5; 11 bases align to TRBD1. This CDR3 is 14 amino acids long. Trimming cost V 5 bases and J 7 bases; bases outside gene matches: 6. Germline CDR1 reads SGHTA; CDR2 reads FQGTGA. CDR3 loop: CASSADRGQGTQYF. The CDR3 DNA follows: TGTGCCAGCAGCGCGGACAGGGGGCAGGGGACCCAGTACTTC. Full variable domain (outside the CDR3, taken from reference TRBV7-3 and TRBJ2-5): GAGVSQTPSNKVTEKGKYVELRCDPISGHTALYWYRQSLGQGPEFLIYFQGTGAADDSGLPNDRFFAVRPEGSVSTLKIQRTERGDSAVYLCASSADRGQGTQYFGPGTRLLVL.

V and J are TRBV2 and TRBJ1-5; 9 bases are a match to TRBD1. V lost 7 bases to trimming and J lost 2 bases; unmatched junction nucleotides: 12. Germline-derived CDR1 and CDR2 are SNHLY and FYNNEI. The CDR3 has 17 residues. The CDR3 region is CASTGGQGVIGNQPQHF. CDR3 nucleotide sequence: TGTGCCAGCACGGGGGGACAGGGAGTAATTGGCAATCAGCCCCAGCATTTT.

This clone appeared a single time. The CDR3 DNA sequence: TGTGCCAGCAGCTTATCAGGTTCCGGGGCCAACGTCCTGACTTTC. Protein: CASSLSGSGANVLTF. V gene TRBV7-9 combines with J gene TRBJ2-6; D ambiguous. The CDR3 has 15 amino acids. The germline gives CDR1 SEHNR, CDR2 FQNEAQ (reference sequence). V dropped 2 bases and J dropped 4 bases, with 9 bases sitting between them. Together with reference TRBV7-9 and TRBJ2-6, the CDR3 gives the full variable domain: DTGVSQNPRHKITKRGQNVTFRCDPISEHNRLYWYRQTLGQGPEFLTYFQNEAQLEKSRLLSDRFSAERPKGSFSTLEIQRTEQGDSAMYLCASSLSGSGANVLTFGAGSRLTVL.

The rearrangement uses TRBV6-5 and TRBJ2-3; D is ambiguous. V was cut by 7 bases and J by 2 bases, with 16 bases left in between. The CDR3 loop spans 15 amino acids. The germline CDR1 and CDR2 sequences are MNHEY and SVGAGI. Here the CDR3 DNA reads TGTGCCAGCAACCAAAGAGCAGTCTCCACAGATACGCAGTATTTT. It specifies CASNQRAVSTDTQYF.

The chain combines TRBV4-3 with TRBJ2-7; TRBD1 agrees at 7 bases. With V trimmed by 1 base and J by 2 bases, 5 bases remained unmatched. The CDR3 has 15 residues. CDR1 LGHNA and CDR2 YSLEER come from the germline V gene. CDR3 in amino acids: CASSQGPGGTYEQYF. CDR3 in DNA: TGCGCCAGCAGCCAAGGTCCAGGGGGAACCTACGAGCAGTACTTC.

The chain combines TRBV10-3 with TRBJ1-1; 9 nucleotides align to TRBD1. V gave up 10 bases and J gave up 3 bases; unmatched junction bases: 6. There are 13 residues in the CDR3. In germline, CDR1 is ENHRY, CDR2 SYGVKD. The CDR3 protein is CATLDRGYTEAFF. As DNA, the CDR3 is TGTGCCACCCTAGACAGGGGGTACACTGAAGCTTTCTTT.

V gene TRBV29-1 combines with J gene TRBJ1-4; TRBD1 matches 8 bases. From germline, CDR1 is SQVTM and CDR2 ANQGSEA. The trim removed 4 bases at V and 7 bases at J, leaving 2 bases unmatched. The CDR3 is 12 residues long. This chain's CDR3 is CSVGQGPEKLFF. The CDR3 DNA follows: TGCAGCGTTGGACAGGGGCCTGAAAAACTGTTTTTT.

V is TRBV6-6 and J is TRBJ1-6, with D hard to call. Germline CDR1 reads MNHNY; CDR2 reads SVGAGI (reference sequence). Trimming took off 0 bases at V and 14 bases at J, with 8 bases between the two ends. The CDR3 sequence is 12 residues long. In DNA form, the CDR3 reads TGTGCCAGCAGTTACTCCATAGAATCCCTCCACTTT. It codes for CASSYSIESLHF.

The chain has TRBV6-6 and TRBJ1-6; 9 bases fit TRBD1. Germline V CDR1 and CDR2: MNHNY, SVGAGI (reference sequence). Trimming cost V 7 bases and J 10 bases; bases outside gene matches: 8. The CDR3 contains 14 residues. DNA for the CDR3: TGTGCCAGCAACCCCGGACAGGGGAGGTCACCCCTCCACTTT. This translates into CASNPGQGRSPLHF.

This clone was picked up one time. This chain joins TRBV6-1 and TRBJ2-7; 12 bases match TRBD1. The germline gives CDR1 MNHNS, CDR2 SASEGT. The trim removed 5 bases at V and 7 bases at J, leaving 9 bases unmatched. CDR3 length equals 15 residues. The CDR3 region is CASSPGQGAIGEQYF. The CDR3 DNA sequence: TGTGCCAGCAGTCCGGGACAGGGGGCAATTGGGGAGCAGTACTTC.

The CDR3 DNA follows: TGCGCCAGCAGCTTGGACGGGTTGAGGGAAACTGAAGCTTTCTTT. Translated: CASSLDGLRETEAFF. The chain uses TRBV5-1 and TRBJ1-1; D is unresolved. Per germline, CDR1 SGHRS and CDR2 YFSETQ. V was pared by 0 bases and J by 5 bases, with 14 bases between. The CDR3 has 15 amino acids.

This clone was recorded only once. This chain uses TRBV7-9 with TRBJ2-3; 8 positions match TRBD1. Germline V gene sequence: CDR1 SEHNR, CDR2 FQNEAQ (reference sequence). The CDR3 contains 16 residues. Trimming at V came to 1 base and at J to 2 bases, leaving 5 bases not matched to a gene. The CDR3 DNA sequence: TGTGCCAGCAGCTTAGGTTCCCAGGGGGCCACAGATACGCAGTATTTT. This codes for CASSLGSQGATDTQYF.